Listed below are T cell receptor beta chains from one sample, sequenced in a study of T cell responses to AZD1222 COVID-19 vaccine. Using immunoSEQ multiplex PCR, the repertoire was profiled, and TCRdb retains in-frame clones only, with some absent. The data show about 110,000 clones, with roughly 91% seen just once and about 4.8% held by the top ten. Source: peripheral blood, taken on day 0 of AZD1222 vaccination. The source is an adult in good health. The CDR3 runs from the conserved cysteine through the conserved F or W. The D gene is left open where the match is weak. Clone size is given for some rows only: seen once, a few or many times, or a class if the clone is expanded.

D,size,J,V,CDR3,DNA
TRBD2,-,TRBJ2-1,TRBV7-2,CASSSLPAGGYNEQFF,TGTGCCAGCAGCTCCCTCCCCGCGGGAGGGTACAATGAGCAGTTCTTC
TRBD1,few,TRBJ1-5,TRBV3-1/TRBV3-2,CASSKGTGGQPQHF,TGTGCCAGCAGCAAGGGGACAGGGGGTCAGCCCCAGCATTTT
-,few,TRBJ2-4,TRBV5-4,CASSSDSQEDPNIQYF,TGTGCCAGCAGCTCGGACAGTCAGGAGGACCCAAACATTCAGTACTTC
-,-,TRBJ1-6,TRBV3-1/TRBV3-2,CASSQEYGYNSPLHF,TGTGCCAGCAGCCAAGAGTACGGTTATAATTCACCCCTCCACTTT
-,-,TRBJ1-2,TRBV6-1,CASSEELREGDGYTF,TGTGCCAGCAGTGAGGAGTTGAGGGAGGGAGATGGCTACACCTTC
-,-,TRBJ2-2,TRBV28,CASSLLAGPTGELFF,TGTGCCAGCAGTTTATTGGCTGGGCCCACCGGGGAGCTGTTTTTT
TRBD1,-,TRBJ1-6,TRBV27,CASMHRGLNSPLHF,TGTGCCAGCATGCACAGGGGGCTAAATTCACCCCTCCACTTT
-,few,TRBJ2-1,TRBV2,CASSAQALGSYNEQFF,TGTGCCAGCAGCGCACAGGCGTTAGGCTCCTACAATGAGCAGTTCTTC
-,-,TRBJ2-3,TRBV10-3,CAISDTGQITDTQYF,TGTGCCATCAGTGATACGGGACAAATCACAGATACGCAGTATTTT
TRBD1,-,TRBJ1-4,TRBV19,CASRTGTGNEKLFF,TGTGCCAGTAGAACCGGGACAGGGAATGAAAAACTGTTTTTT
-,-,TRBJ1-4,TRBV5-1,CASSAGTPNEKLFF,TGCGCCAGCAGCGCCGGGACACCAAATGAAAAACTGTTTTTT
-,-,TRBJ2-7,TRBV5-1,CASSPRQSTYEQYF,TGCGCCAGCAGCCCCAGACAGAGCACCTACGAGCAGTACTTC
-,-,TRBJ2-4,TRBV4-2,CASSQDPGAYKNIQYF,TGTGCCAGCAGCCAAGATCCAGGGGCTTACAAAAACATTCAGTACTTC
-,-,TRBJ2-1,TRBV6-5,CATGESYNEQFF,TGTGCCACCGGGGAATCCTACAATGAGCAGTTCTTC
TRBD1,-,TRBJ2-7,TRBV28,CASGQGFWYEQYF,TGTGCCAGCGGACAGGGCTTTTGGTACGAGCAGTACTTC
-,-,TRBJ1-5,TRBV29-1,CSVGAGGNQPQHF,TGCAGCGTTGGGGCGGGGGGCAATCAGCCCCAGCATTTT
-,-,TRBJ2-3,TRBV18,CASSPTWSGGDTQYF,TGTGCCAGCTCTCCCACGTGGTCCGGGGGAGATACGCAGTATTTT
-,few,TRBJ2-3,TRBV30,CAWGLTGIKDTQYF,TGTGCCTGGGGGTTGACGGGGATAAAGGATACGCAGTATTTT
-,-,TRBJ1-1,TRBV6-5,CASSYGGNVNTEAFF,TGTGCCAGCAGTTATGGGGGAAACGTGAACACTGAAGCTTTCTTT
TRBD2,-,TRBJ2-7,TRBV7-2,CASSMRGAGDEQYF,TGTGCCAGCAGCATGCGGGGGGCGGGGGACGAGCAGTACTTC
-,-,TRBJ1-1,TRBV2,CASSEEVWGDIAEAFF,TGTGCCAGCAGTGAAGAAGTTTGGGGTGATATAGCTGAAGCTTTCTTT
-,-,TRBJ1-1,TRBV12-3/TRBV12-4,CASSWGWGTEAFF,TGTGCCAGCAGTTGGGGATGGGGGACTGAAGCTTTCTTT
-,-,TRBJ1-2,TRBV6-5,CASSPLGNYGYTF,TGTGCCAGCAGCCCACTCGGGAACTATGGCTACACCTTC
-,once,TRBJ1-5,TRBV30,CAWSTGNSNQPQHF,TGTGCCTGGAGTACGGGAAATAGCAATCAGCCCCAGCATTTT
TRBD2,-,TRBJ2-5,TRBV7-7,CASSPGTIQETQYF,TGTGCCAGCAGCCCCGGGACTATCCAAGAGACCCAGTACTTC
-,-,TRBJ1-1,TRBV10-3,CAIKPQAVVEANTEAFF,TGTGCCATAAAGCCACAGGCAGTTGTTGAGGCGAACACTGAAGCTTTCTTT